Each of the 13 T cell receptor beta chains below was sequenced from the same sample in a study of early T cells in non-severe SARS-CoV-2 infection. One entry per CDR3 protein results from TCRdb running MiXCR on the 5' RACE reads. The data show fewer than 70,000 distinct CDR3 sequences, with roughly an eighth seen just once and about 3% held by the top ten. The sample consisted of whole blood. All receptors come from an adult who was a healthcare worker with PCR-confirmed SARS-CoV-2 infection or an uninfected control (not recorded which).

This clonotype was recorded at least ten times. J is TRBJ1-1 and V is TRBV7-6, with a weak D call TRBD1 (5 bases). Trimming pared 2 bases from V and 3 bases from J, leaving 13 bases between. The CDR3 sequence is 15 residues long. Looked up from germline, CDR1 is SGHVS and CDR2 is FNYEAQ. The CDR3 DNA is TGTGCCAGCAGCTTACAGGAATTGGGGGACACTGAAGCTTTCTTT. It encodes CASSLQELGDTEAFF.

This clonotype was recorded at least ten times. The J gene is TRBJ2-5, the V gene TRBV12-3 or TRBV12-4; 8 bases are shared with TRBD1. Trimming at V came to 5 bases and at J to 7 bases, leaving 12 bases not matched to a gene. CDR3 length equals 15 residues. The CDR3 reads CASSIPRGRGATQYF. CDR3 bases: TGTGCCAGCAGTATCCCCAGGGGGCGAGGGGCGACCCAGTACTTC.

CDR3 sequence (DNA): TGCAGCGTTGGGGGGGCAGGGAGAGCCTACGAGCAGTACTTC. This encodes CSVGGAGRAYEQYF. The chain recombines TRBV29-1 with TRBJ2-7; possibly TRBD1 or TRBD2 for D (6 bases each). Looked up from germline, CDR1 is SQVTM and CDR2 is ANQGSEA. The CDR3 contains 14 residues. The V end was cut by 4 bases, the J end by 2 bases, with 15 bases between.

The chain couples TRBV9 to TRBJ1-1; D remains ambiguous. Per germline, CDR1 SGDLS and CDR2 YYNGEE. Trimming shortened V by 0 bases and J by 1 base, and 4 bases separated the two germline ends. This CDR3 is 13 amino acids long. The CDR3 coding sequence is TGTGCCAGCAGCGTAGACGGGAACACTGAAGCTTTCTTT. It encodes CASSVDGNTEAFF.

This clonotype was counted many times. The rearrangement uses TRBV9 and TRBJ2-7; tentatively, D is TRBD1 (6 bases). V was cut by 3 bases and J by 4 bases, with 17 bases left in between. This CDR3 is 15 amino acids long. Germline CDR1 is SGDLS and CDR2 is YYNGEE. The CDR3 spells CASSAGTRQGYEQYF. The CDR3 DNA reads TGTGCCAGCAGCGCGGGGACACGCCAGGGGTACGAGCAGTACTTC.

This clonotype was seen at least ten times. The chain links TRBV7-9 to TRBJ2-6, with 9 bases aligning to TRBD1. The CDR3 is 18 residues long. CDR1 is SEHNR, CDR2 FQNEAQ, per germline (reference sequence). Losses at the gene ends were 4 bases for V and 0 bases for J; bases not matched to a gene: 7. CDR3 bases: TGTGCCAGCAGCTCGGGACAGGGTCGCACCTCTGGGGCCAACGTCCTGACTTTC. Its translation: CASSSGQGRTSGANVLTF.

This chain joins TRBV5-1 and TRBJ2-1; TRBD2 agrees at 10 bases. Germline V gene sequence: CDR1 SGHRS, CDR2 YFSETQ. The CDR3 loop spans 15 amino acids. With 4 bases clipped from V and 7 bases from J, the junction kept 8 bases outside the gene matches. CDR3 sequence reads: CASSRIAGGRNEQFF. DNA for the CDR3: TGCGCCAGCAGCAGAATAGCGGGGGGAAGGAATGAGCAGTTCTTC.

The chain carries TRBV28 and TRBJ1-1; no clear D. In germline, CDR1 is MDHEN, CDR2 SYDVKM. The ends were cut back, 6 bases at V and 0 bases at J, with 11 bases in the middle. The CDR3 covers 14 residues. DNA for the CDR3: TGTGCCAGCAGCCTAGAGAGTATGAACACTGAAGCTTTCTTT. This translates into CASSLESMNTEAFF.

The chain joins TRBV7-9 to TRBJ2-2; TRBD2 aligns across 8 bases. The CDR3 length is 16 residues. The V and J ends lost 1 base and 5 bases, in that order; junction bases with no gene match: 6. Germline assignment: CDR1 SEHNR and CDR2 FQNEAQ (reference sequence). The CDR3: CASSLDGRARTGELFF. The CDR3, as DNA: TGTGCCAGCAGCTTAGACGGGAGGGCCAGGACCGGGGAGCTGTTTTTT.

This clonotype was counted many times. This chain connects TRBV3-1 to TRBJ2-1; TRBD1 agrees at 7 bases. Germline values: CDR1 LGHDT, CDR2 YNNKEL (reference sequence). The trim removed 4 bases at V and 2 bases at J, leaving 5 bases unmatched. The CDR3 consists of 15 residues. Here the CDR3 reads CASSLGQVTYNEQFF. The CDR3 DNA sequence: TGTGCCAGCAGCCTCGGACAGGTTACCTACAATGAGCAGTTCTTC.

The table lists this clonotype with many counts. One end of the junction fails to match germline, which may point to a read error. This rearrangement joins TRBV29-1 to TRBJ1-4; D is possibly TRBD1 (5 bases). The CDR3 consists of 12 residues. Germline CDR1 SQVTM, CDR2 ANQGSEA. The CDR3 sequence is CSVKEAGEKLFF. The CDR3 DNA reads TGCAGCGTTAAAGAGGCAGGGGAAAAACTGTTTTTT.

This clonotype was recorded at least ten times. The V gene is TRBV6-2 or TRBV6-3, the J gene TRBJ2-1; possible D gene TRBD1, 6 bases. The germline CDR1 and CDR2 sequences are MNHEY and SVGEGT. Trimming removed 5 bases at V and 6 bases at J, with 11 bases between. CDR3 length: 13 residues. CDR3 in amino acids: CASSPRTVNEQFF. CDR3 DNA sequence: TGTGCCAGCAGTCCCAGGACAGTCAATGAGCAGTTCTTC.

The gene calls are TRBV2 and TRBJ1-5, with D hard to call. V lost 9 bases to trimming and J lost 3 bases, with 15 bases between them. CDR1 and CDR2 from the germline V gene are SNHLY and FYNNEI. The CDR3 totals 14 residues. This chain's CDR3 is CASNSIRLNQPQHF. The DNA for the CDR3 is TGTGCCAGTAATTCCATCAGGCTCAATCAGCCCCAGCATTTT.